This TCR beta chain was found in a study of OX40 agonist ivuxolimab in advanced cancers. For context, the study as a whole: The costimulatory receptor OX40 (CD134) was targeted by ivuxolimab, a fully human IgG2 agonistic monoclonal antibody. Intravenous ivuxolimab was administered to patients every 2 weeks at six dose levels: 0.01, 0.1, 0.3, 1.5, 3 and 10 mg/kg. The paper covers the monotherapy dose-escalation part of the phase I ivuxolimab trial, which included N of about 51 patients. Prior anti-PD-1, anti-PD-L1 or anti-CTLA-4 therapy was permitted, and checkpoint inhibitors had been received by about 37% of dose-escalation patients. The point of sequencing TCRbeta in the periphery was to test whether ivuxolimab changed TCR sequence diversity and drove clonal T-cell expansion. Three dose-escalation patients achieved partial responses, one with hepatocellular carcinoma and two with cutaneous melanoma. In the dose-escalation cohort, 65% to 85% of patients were male, and the mean age was around 60 years with a range of 23 to 79. Of the 50 or so patients in dose escalation, some 19 had hepatocellular carcinoma, around 15 had melanoma, 9 had renal cell carcinoma and 9 had head and neck cancer. The full study reports these points: Antigen specificity was not determined for the clonally expanded peripheral T cells. Low levels of normalized T-cell clonal expansion were also seen in some nonresponding patients. At doses from 0.1 to 3.0 mg/kg, clonal expansion was seen in both CD4+ and CD8+ blood T cells between baseline and week 6. In partial responders in the 0.1-3.0 mg/kg groups, normalized peripheral clonal expansion was found to be among the lowest, especially among CD8+ T cells. After ivuxolimab, CD8+ T cells had more expanded clones than CD4+ T cells on average.

For sequencing of the TCRbeta CDR3 region, genomic DNA was extracted from the sorted cells. The immunoSEQ Assay was used for sequencing of TCRbeta CDR3 regions. Imported from immuneACCESS, the table was reduced by TCRdb to in-frame sequences with V and J called. These copies leave out some clones; in studies compared against another copy, an unresolved V gene accounts for under half, and the cause of the remainder is not known. This sample comprises under 100,000 clones, 83% of them detected only once. Of the sample, approximately 0.9% is held by the ten largest clones. Patients with autoimmune disease history or receiving systemic immunosuppression were excluded from the trial. Peripheral blood for TCR sequencing was drawn from every dose cohort at baseline, at cycle 4 day 1 and at cycle 7 day 1. Samples came from an open-label, multicenter, first-in-human phase I dose-escalation trial of ivuxolimab. Adults with locally advanced or metastatic melanoma, renal cell carcinoma, hepatocellular carcinoma or head and neck squamous cell carcinoma were enrolled in the trial. Before TCR sequencing, CD4+ T cells and CD8+ T cells from peripheral blood were sorted into separate populations.

From the cysteine through the phenylalanine, the CDR3 covers 11 amino acids. Only the CDR3 portion is preserved as DNA: 33 bases, with reading frame beginning at the first base. The V end loses 4 bases and the J end loses 6 bases, and a stretch of 7 bases separates them. Based on the germline V gene, the CDR1 and CDR2 sequences are MRHNA and SNTAGT. This clone was observed a few times. Its antigen target is currently unknown. Base qualities are not recorded, but no much larger clone differs from it by a single base. The rearrangement combines TRBV6-4 with TRBJ2-7; a tentative D call is TRBD2 (6 bases match). The sequences come from CD4+ or CD8+ T cells sorted from blood, collected in a trial of the OX40 agonist ivuxolimab. The receptor was isolated from an adult with an advanced solid tumor such as melanoma, head and neck, liver or kidney cancer. The CDR3 in this case is CASSAGGEQYF. In nucleotide form, the sequence is TGTGCCAGCAGTGCCGGGGGCGAGCAGTACTTC.